There are a few counts of the clone carrying this T cell receptor beta chain. Antigen specificity is unknown. The data are from a study of T cell repertoires in cytomegalovirus infection. TCRdb reanalysed the reads using MiXCR and keeps one entry per CDR3 protein. Counted here are roughly 500,000 distinct CDR3 sequences, around 10% occurring once; the ten biggest clones make up about 9.4%. Germline lookup yields CDR1 SQVTM and CDR2 ANQGSEA. CDR3 length: 15 amino acids. Losses at the gene ends were 0 bases for V and 6 bases for J; bases not matched to a gene: 4. Regarding the study as a whole: Summed public TCR beta family frequency identified CMV carriers bearing the relevant HLA. Dominating the ex vivo response were HLA-C-restricted CMV-specific TCR beta clonotypes.

This chain uses TRBV29-1 with TRBJ2-3; 12 positions match TRBD2. Sequenced sample: PBMCs. The TCR originated in a human donor in good health (CMV status not recorded). Some clones in this sample may be carry-over from other donors' samples. Here the CDR3 reads CSVEELAGGFDTQYF. The CDR3 DNA sequence: TGCAGCGTTGAAGAGCTAGCGGGAGGGTTTGATACGCAGTATTTT.